The source of this T cell receptor (beta chain) is a study of T cell responses to AZD1222 COVID-19 vaccine. Study-level points and caveats: Clonal diversity may have been underestimated, and the donors were mostly white British, with more females than males. Spike-specific TCR breadth rose after two AZD1222 doses, and depth rose as well.

Concerning this clone: The antigen is not known.

CDR1 and CDR2 (germline): KGHSH, LQKENI. The length of the CDR3 is 16 residues. The V end was cut by 1 base, the J end by 2 bases, with 12 bases between. This table comes from immunoSEQ multiplex PCR, and its TCRdb copy is limited to in-frame clones, with some not included. The table has roughly 170,000 clones, about 90% seen once. The genes are TRBV18 and TRBJ1-5; weak D call: TRBD1 (6 bases). The source of this sequence is an adult in good health. This sample comprised peripheral blood, obtained on day 0 of AZD1222 vaccination. This CDR3 reads CASSPLGAGGNQPQHF. CDR3 sequence (DNA): TGTGCCAGCTCACCACTAGGGGCAGGGGGCAATCAGCCCCAGCATTTT.